This TCR beta chain was identified during a study of response to subunit inactivated influenza vaccine. Regarding the study as a whole: Authors suggested that a seasonal influenza vaccination recruits few new T cells each time.

Per the germline V gene, CDR1 is MDHEN and CDR2 is SYDVKM. This CDR3 comprises 17 residues. V lost 4 bases to trimming and J lost 7 bases, with 25 bases between them. In TCRdb, the RT-PCR reads were re-called with MiXCR into one record per CDR3 protein. This sample yields 200,000 to 250,000 distinct CDR3 sequences, of which about 12% are seen a single time; 7.8% belongs to the top ten. Regarding this clonotype: What it binds is not known.

This TCR came from a man aged 50 to 60 who received an inactivated influenza vaccine. V gene TRBV28 combines with J gene TRBJ1-2, with D maybe TRBD1 (5 bases). The sequences come from non-naive T cells sorted from PBMCs, collected less than 15 days before vaccination. The CDR3 region has the DNA TGTGCCAGCAGTTCCCCTATTGGGGCTTCCACAGTGAGTGGCTACACCTTC. Translated: CASSSPIGASTVSGYTF.